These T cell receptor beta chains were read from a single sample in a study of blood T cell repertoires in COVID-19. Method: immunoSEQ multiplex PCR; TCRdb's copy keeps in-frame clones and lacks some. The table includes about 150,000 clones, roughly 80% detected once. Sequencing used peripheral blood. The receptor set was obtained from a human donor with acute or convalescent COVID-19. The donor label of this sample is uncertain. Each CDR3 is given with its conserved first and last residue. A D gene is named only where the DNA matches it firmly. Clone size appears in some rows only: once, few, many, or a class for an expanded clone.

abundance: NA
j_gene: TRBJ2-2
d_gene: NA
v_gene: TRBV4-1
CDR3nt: TGCGCCAGCAGCCAAGTAGACGGAGGCACCGGGGAGCTGTTTTTT
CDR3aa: CASSQVDGGTGELFF

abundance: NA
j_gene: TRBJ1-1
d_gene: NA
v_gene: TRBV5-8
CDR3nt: TGTGCCAGCGGCACCAGGGCCATGAACACTGAAGCTTTCTTT
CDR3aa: CASGTRAMNTEAFF

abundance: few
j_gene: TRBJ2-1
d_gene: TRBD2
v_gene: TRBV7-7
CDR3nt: TGTGCCAGCAGCTTATCTGGGGGGGATAATGAGCAGTTCTTC
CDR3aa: CASSLSGGDNEQFF

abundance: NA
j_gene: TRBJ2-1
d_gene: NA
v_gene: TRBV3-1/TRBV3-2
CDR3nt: TGTGCCAGCAGCCAGGAGGATGAGCAGTTCTTC
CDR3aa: CASSQEDEQFF

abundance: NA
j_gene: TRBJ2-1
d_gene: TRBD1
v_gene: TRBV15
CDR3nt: TGTGCCACCAGCAGAGCCCGGGACAGGTCCTACAATGAGCAGTTCTTC
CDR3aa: CATSRARDRSYNEQFF

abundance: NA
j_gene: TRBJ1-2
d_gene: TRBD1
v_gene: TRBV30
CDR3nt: TGTGCCTGGAGCCGCAGCGGACAGGGTGTGGATGGCTACACCTTC
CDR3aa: CAWSRSGQGVDGYTF

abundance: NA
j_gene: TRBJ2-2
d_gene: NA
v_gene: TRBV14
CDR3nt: TGTGCCAGCAGCCAAGATCAGGGCTCGAACACCGGGGAGCTGTTTTTT
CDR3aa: CASSQDQGSNTGELFF

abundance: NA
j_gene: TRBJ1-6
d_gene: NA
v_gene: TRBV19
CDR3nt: TGTGCCAGTAGAGCCGGGAGCCCGAGCTCCTATAATTCACCCCTCCACTTT
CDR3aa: CASRAGSPSSYNSPLHF

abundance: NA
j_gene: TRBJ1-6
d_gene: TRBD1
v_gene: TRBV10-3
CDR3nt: TGTGCCATCAGCCCGGACAGGGTTCTTCTTCATAATTCACCCCTCCACTTT
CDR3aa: CAISPDRVLLHNSPLHF

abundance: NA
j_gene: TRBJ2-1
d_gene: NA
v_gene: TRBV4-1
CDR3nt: TGCGCCAGCTCTGACTGGTACAATGAGCAGTTCTTC
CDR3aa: CASSDWYNEQFF

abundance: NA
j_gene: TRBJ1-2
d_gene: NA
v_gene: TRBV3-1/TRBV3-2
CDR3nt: TGTGCCAGCAGCCAAGAAAACGGAGCTAACTATGGCTACACCTTC
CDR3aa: CASSQENGANYGYTF

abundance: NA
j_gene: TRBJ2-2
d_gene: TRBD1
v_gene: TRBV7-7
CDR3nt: TGTGCCAGCAGCTTAGGGACAGGAGGATATGCCGGGGAGCTGTTTTTT
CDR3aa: CASSLGTGGYAGELFF

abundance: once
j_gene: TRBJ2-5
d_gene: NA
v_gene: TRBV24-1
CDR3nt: TGTGCCACTGAGGACTGGAGGACGGAGACCCAGTACTTC
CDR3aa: CATEDWRTETQYF

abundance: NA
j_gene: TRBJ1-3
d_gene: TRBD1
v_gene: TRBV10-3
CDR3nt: TGTGCCATCAGTGAGTCACAGGGGTTTGGAAACACCATATATTTT
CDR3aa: CAISESQGFGNTIYF

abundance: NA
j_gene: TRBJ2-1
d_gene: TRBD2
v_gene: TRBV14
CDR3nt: TGTGCCAGCAGCTCGCGACTAGCGGGGGGGTACAATGAGCAGTTCTTC
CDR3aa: CASSSRLAGGYNEQFF

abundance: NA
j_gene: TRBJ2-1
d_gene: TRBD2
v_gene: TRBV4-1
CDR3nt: TGCGCCAGCAGCCATCTCAGCGGGGGGGGCAATGAGCAGTTCTTC
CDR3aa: CASSHLSGGGNEQFF

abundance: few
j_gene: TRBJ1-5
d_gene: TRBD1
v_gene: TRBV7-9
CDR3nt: TGTGCCAGCAGTTTGTTGACAGGGGGATACAATCAGCCCCAGCATTTT
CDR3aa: CASSLLTGGYNQPQHF

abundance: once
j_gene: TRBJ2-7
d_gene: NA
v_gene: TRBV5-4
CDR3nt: TGTGCCAGCAGCTTGTCCACAGACCACTACGAGCAGTACTTC
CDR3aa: CASSLSTDHYEQYF

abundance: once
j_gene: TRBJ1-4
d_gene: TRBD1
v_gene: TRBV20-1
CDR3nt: TGCAGTGCGGGACAGGACGAAAAACTGTTTTTT
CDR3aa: CSAGQDEKLFF

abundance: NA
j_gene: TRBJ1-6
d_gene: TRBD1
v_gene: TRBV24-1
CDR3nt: TGTGCCACCAGTGATTTCGACAGGGTAGCCCTCCACTTT
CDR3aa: CATSDFDRVALHF

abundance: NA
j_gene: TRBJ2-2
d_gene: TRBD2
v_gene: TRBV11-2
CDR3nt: TGTGCCAGCAGTCCCCCGGGACTAGTCGGTCACGGGGAGCTGTTTTTT
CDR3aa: CASSPPGLVGHGELFF

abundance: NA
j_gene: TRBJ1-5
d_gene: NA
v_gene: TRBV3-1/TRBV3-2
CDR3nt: TGTGCCAGCAGCCAAGAGGGGAGTCAGCCCCAGCATTTT
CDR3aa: CASSQEGSQPQHF

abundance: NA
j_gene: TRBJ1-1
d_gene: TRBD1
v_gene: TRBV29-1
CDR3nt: TGCAGCGTCGACCGGGACAGCCTCATCTCCGAAGCTTTCTTT
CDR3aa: CSVDRDSLISEAFF

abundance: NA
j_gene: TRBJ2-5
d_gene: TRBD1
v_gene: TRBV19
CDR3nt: TGTGCCAGTAGTATAGGTCGACAGGGCAGAGAGACCCAGTACTTC
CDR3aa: CASSIGRQGRETQYF

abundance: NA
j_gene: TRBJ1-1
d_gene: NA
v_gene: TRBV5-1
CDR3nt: TGCGCCAGCAGCTTGATCACAGGGAGGGGCGACACTGAAGCTTTCTTT
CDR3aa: CASSLITGRGDTEAFF

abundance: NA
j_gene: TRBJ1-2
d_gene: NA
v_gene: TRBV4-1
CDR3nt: TGCGCCAGCAGCCACCTTTTTCTGGAGAACTATGGCTACACCTTC
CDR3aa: CASSHLFLENYGYTF

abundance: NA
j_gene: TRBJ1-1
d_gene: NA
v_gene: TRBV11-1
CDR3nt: TGTGCCAGCAGCTTTGAGCGAATTACTGAAGCTTTCTTT
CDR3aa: CASSFERITEAFF

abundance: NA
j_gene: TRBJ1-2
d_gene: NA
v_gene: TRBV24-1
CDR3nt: TGTGCCACCAGTGATTTGCCCTCAGCGACAGCTAACTATGGCTACACCTTC
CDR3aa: CATSDLPSATANYGYTF

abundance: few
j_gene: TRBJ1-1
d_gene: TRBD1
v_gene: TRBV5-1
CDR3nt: TGCGCCAGCAGCTTTTACAGGGGTGGCGACACTGAAGCTTTCTTT
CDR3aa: CASSFYRGGDTEAFF

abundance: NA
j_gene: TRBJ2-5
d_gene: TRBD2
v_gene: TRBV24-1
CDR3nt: TGTGCCACCAGTGATTCACTAGCGGGGGGAGGAGAGACCCAGTACTTC
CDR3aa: CATSDSLAGGGETQYF

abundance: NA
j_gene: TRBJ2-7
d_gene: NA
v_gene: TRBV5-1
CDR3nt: TGCGCCAGCAGCCCCCCTGGCCCCGGAGTTTACGAGCAGTACTTC
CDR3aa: CASSPPGPGVYEQYF

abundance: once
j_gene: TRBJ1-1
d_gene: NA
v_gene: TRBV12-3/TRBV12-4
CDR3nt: TGTGCCAGCAGTTTTGTCTTGAGCTCTGAAGCTTTCTTT
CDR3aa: CASSFVLSSEAFF

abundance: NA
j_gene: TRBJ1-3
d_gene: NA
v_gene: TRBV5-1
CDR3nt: TGCGCCAGCAGCTTCTACCCGACAGAGACTGCTGGAAACACCATATATTTT
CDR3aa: CASSFYPTETAGNTIYF

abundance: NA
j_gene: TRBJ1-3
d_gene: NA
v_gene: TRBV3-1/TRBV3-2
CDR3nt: TGTGCCAGCAGCCAAGGTACAGCCTCCAGGGGAAACACCATATATTTT
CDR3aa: CASSQGTASRGNTIYF

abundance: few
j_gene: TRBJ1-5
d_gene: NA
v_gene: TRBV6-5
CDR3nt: TGTGCCACCCATCATAGCAATCAGCCCCAGCATTTT
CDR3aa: CATHHSNQPQHF

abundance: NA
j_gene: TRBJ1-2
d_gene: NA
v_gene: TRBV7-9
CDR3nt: TGTGCCAGCACCTCCGGGATAAACGATGGCTACACCTTC
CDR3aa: CASTSGINDGYTF

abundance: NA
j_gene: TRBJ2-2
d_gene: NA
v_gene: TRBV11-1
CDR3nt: TGTGCCAGCAGCTTTGGGGAGTTCGCCGGGGAGCTGTTTTTT
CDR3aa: CASSFGEFAGELFF

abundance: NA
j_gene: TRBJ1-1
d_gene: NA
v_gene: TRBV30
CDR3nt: TGTGCCTGGACAGGGTTCGGATCTGAAGCTTTCTTT
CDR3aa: CAWTGFGSEAFF

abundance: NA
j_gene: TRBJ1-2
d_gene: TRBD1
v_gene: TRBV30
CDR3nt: TGTGCCTGGAGCTCTGGACAGGCCTCCGTAAGCTACACCTTC
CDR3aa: CAWSSGQASVSYTF

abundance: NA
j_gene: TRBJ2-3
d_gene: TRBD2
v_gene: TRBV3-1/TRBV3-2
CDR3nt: TGTGCCAGCAGCCAAGGGTTAGCGCGGGGGGTCATCACAGATACGCAGTATTTT
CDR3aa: CASSQGLARGVITDTQYF

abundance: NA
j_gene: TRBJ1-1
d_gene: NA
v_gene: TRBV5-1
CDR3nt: TGCGCCAGCAGCTTACAGGGTGTAGGGAACACTGAAGCTTTCTTT
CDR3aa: CASSLQGVGNTEAFF

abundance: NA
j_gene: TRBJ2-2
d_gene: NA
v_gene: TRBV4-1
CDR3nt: TGCGCCAGCAGCCCAAGATCGGGCCGGAGGGCCGGGGAGCTGTTTTTT
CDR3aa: CASSPRSGRRAGELFF

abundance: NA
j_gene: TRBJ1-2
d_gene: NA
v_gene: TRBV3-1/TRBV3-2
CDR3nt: TGTGCCAGCACCCGCGAGGGAGCGGGCTACACCTTC
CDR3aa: CASTREGAGYTF

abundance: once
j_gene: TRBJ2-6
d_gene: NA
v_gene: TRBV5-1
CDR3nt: TGCGCCAGCAGCTTGGAGGCAGGCCAACGTAGGGCCAACGTCCTGACTTTC
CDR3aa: CASSLEAGQRRANVLTF

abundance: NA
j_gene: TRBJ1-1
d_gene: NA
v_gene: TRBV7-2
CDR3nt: TGTGCCAGCAGTTCCTCCAGGACATCAAGGAACACTGAAGCTTTCTTT
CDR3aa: CASSSSRTSRNTEAFF

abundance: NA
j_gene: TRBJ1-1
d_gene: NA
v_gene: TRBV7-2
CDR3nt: TGTGCCAGCAGCTTCCCGACAGGTTCGGTCCCGAACACTGAAGCTTTCTTT
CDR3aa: CASSFPTGSVPNTEAFF

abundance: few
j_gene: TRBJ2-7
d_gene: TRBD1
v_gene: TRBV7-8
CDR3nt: TGTGCCAGCAGCTCCGGGACAGGGGTCTACGAGCAGTACTTC
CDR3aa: CASSSGTGVYEQYF

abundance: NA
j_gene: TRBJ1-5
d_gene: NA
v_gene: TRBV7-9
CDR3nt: TGTGCCAGCAGCCCCGCGGGGGGATCGGGTCATCAGCCCCAGCATTTT
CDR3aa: CASSPAGGSGHQPQHF

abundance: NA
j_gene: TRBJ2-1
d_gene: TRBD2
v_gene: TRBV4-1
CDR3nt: TGCGCCAGCAGCCCGCAGCGGGGGCATTCTTATGGTGAGCAGTTCTTC
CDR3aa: CASSPQRGHSYGEQFF

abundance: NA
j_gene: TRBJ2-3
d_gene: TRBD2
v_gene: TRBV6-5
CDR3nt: TGTGCCAGCAGTTACAGTGCGGGGGATAGAGATACGCAGTATTTT
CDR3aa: CASSYSAGDRDTQYF

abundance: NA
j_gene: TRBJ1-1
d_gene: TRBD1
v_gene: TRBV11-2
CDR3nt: TGTGCCAGCAGCTTAAAACGAACAGGGGAAAAGACTGAAGCTTTCTTT
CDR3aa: CASSLKRTGEKTEAFF

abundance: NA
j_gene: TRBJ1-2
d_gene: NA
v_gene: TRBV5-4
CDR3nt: TGTGCCAGCAGCCGGAGTCCCTATGGCTACACCTTC
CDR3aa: CASSRSPYGYTF

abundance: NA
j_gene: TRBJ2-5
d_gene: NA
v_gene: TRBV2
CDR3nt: TGTGCCAGCAGTGAAGGGGGAGAAGAGACCCAGTACTTC
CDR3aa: CASSEGGEETQYF

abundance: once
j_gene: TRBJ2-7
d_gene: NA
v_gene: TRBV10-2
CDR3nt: TGCGCCAGCAGTGAGGGGGGGGCCGGGGACGAGCAGTACTTC
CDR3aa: CASSEGGAGDEQYF